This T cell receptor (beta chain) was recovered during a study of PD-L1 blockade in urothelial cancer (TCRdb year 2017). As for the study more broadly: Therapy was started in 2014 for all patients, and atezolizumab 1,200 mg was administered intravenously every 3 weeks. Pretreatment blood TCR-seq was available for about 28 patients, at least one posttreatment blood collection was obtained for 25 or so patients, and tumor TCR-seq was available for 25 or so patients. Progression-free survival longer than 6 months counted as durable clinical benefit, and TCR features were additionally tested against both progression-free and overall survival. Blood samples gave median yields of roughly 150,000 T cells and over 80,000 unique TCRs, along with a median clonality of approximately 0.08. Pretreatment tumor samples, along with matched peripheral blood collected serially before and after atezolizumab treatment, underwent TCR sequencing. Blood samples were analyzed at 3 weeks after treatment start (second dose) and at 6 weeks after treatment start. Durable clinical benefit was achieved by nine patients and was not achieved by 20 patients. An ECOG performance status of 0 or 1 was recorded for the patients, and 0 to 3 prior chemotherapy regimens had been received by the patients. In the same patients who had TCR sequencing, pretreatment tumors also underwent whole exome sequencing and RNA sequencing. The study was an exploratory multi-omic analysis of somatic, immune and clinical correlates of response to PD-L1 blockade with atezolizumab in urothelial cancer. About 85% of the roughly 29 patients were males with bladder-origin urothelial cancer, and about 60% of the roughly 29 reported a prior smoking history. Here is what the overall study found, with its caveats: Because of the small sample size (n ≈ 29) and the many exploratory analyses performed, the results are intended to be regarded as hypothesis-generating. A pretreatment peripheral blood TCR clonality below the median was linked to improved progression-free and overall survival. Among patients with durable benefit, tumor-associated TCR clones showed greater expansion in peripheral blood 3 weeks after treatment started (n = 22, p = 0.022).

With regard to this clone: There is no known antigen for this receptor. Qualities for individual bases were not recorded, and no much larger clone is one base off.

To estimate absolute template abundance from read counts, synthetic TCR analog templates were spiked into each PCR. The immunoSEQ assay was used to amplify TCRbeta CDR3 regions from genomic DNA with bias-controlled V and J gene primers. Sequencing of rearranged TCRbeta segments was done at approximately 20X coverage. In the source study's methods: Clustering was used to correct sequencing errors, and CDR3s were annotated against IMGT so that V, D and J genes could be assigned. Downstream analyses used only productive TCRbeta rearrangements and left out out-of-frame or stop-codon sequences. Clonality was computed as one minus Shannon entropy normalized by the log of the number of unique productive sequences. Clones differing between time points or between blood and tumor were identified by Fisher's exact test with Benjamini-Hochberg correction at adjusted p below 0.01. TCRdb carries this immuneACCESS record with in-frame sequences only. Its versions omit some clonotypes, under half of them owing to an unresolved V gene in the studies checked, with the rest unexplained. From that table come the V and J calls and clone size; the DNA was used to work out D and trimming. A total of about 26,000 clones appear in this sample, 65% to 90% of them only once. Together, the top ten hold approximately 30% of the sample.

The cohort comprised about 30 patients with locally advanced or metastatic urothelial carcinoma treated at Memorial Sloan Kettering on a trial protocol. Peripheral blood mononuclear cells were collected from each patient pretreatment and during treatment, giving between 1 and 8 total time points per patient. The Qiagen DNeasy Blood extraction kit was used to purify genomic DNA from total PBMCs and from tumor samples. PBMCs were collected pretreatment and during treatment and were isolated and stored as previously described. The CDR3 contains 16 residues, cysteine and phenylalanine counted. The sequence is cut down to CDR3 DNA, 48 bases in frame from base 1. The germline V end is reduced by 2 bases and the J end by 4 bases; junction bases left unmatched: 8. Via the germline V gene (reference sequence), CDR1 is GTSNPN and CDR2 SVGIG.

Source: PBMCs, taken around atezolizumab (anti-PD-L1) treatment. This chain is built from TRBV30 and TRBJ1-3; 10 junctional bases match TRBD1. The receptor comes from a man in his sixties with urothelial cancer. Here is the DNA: TGTGCCTGGAGTATCGCCGGGACAGGGGCCGGAAACACCATATATTTT. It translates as CAWSIAGTGAGNTIYF.